Sequencing of this T cell receptor beta chain was carried out in a study of blood T cell repertoires in COVID-19. Looking at the study overall: The United States, Italy and Spain supplied acute and convalescent COVID-19 samples. Sources were T cells, B-cell-depleted T cells, or PBMCs; the material itself was cDNA or gDNA.

CDR3 length: 11 amino acids. V lost 6 bases and J lost 4, with 9 bases in between. The germline V gene has CDR1 GTSNPN and CDR2 SVGIG (reference sequence). In the study's own analysis: Counts of nucleated cells, estimated from reference gene primer amplification, were obtained. Generated by immunoSEQ multiplex PCR, the TCRdb table keeps only in-frame clones and is missing some. D and trimming come from the DNA, and the V and J calls and clone size come from that table. Of tens of thousands of clones in the sample, approximately 83% were seen once. Material: peripheral blood. This sequence joins TRBV30 and TRBJ1-2, with D hard to call. The TCR originated in a human donor in a cohort sampled during active COVID-19. The CDR3 bases are TGTGCCTGCCAACAATTCTATGGCTACACCTTC. Encoded protein: CACQQFYGYTF. The full variable domain, rest sourced from reference TRBV30 and TRBJ1-2, is SQTIHQWPATLVQPVGSPLSLECTVEGTSNPNLYWYRQAAGRGLQLLFYSVGIGQISSEVPQNLSASRPQDRQFILSSKKLLLSDSGFYLCACQQFYGYTFGSGTRLTVV.